The 14 T cell receptor beta chains listed next were all sequenced from one sample in a study of T cell changes during pregnancy in multiple sclerosis. Data came from immunoSEQ multiplex PCR; TCRdb stores just in-frame clones and leaves some out. The sample carries some 54,000 clones, 85% to 95% recorded once. Specimen: CD8+ T cells from peripheral blood mononuclear cells, collected in the third trimester of pregnancy. These receptors were obtained from a female donor with multiple sclerosis, enrolled in a pregnancy study.

J is TRBJ1-5 and V is TRBV30; D ambiguous. With 4 bases removed from V and 4 bases from J, the gap between germline ends came to 11 bases. This CDR3 spans 13 amino acids. Germline CDR1 and CDR2: GTSNPN and SVGIG (reference sequence). The CDR3 region is CAWTPGGNQPQHF. The CDR3 bases are TGTGCCTGGACCCCCGGAGGGAATCAGCCCCAGCATTTT.

The J gene is TRBJ1-4, the V gene TRBV7-9; TRBD1 might be the D (6 bases). CDR1 is SEHNR and CDR2 is FQNEAQ in the germline V gene (reference sequence). The CDR3 contains 12 residues. The germline V and J ends were trimmed by 5 bases and 5 bases, with 6 bases remaining between them. In DNA form, the CDR3 reads TGTGCCAGCAGCGGACAGAATGAAAAACTGTTTTTT. Its translation is CASSGQNEKLFF.

The chain recombines TRBV5-4 with TRBJ2-1; possible D gene TRBD1, 6 bases. Trimming removed 4 bases from V and 6 bases from J, with 20 bases in between. Germline assignment: CDR1 SGHNT and CDR2 YYREEE (reference sequence). CDR3 length: 16 residues. CDR3 amino acids: CASSAAGTFAINEQFF. As DNA, the CDR3 is TGTGCCAGCAGCGCAGCCGGGACATTTGCGATCAATGAGCAGTTCTTC.

The rearrangement joins TRBV5-4 to TRBJ2-1; TRBD2 matches at 8 bases. This CDR3 contains 15 residues. Germline V gene lookup returns CDR1 SGHNT and CDR2 YYREEE (reference sequence). V dropped 3 bases and J dropped 6; count of bases not matched to a gene: 8. The CDR3 DNA reads TGTGCCAGCAGCTGGGGGGTGGGACTAGGCAATGAGCAGTTCTTC. It yields the protein CASSWGVGLGNEQFF.

The rearrangement uses TRBV6-1 and TRBJ2-7; unclear D gene. Per the germline V gene, CDR1 is MNHNS and CDR2 is SASEGT. Trimming shortened V by 4 bases and J by 2 bases, and 15 bases separated the two germline ends. This CDR3 has 15 amino acids. This CDR3 reads CASSVTGSEAYEQYF. CDR3 nucleotide sequence: TGTGCCAGCAGTGTAACCGGGTCAGAGGCCTACGAGCAGTACTTC.

The chain recombines TRBV2 with TRBJ2-3; 8 nucleotides agree with TRBD2. There are 18 residues in the CDR3. Germline V lookup: CDR1 SNHLY, CDR2 FYNNEI. The J segment lost 2 bases and the V segment lost 6 bases, leaving 16 bases of the junction unmatched. The CDR3 spells CASRYLAGAPATTDTQYF. CDR3 DNA sequence: TGTGCCAGCAGGTACCTAGCGGGCGCCCCAGCAACCACAGATACGCAGTATTTT.

The gene calls are TRBV27 and TRBJ1-2, with 8 bases lining up with TRBD1. CDR3 length: 15 amino acids. The trim removed 5 bases at V and 5 bases at J, leaving 10 bases unmatched. Germline V gene lookup returns CDR1 MNHEY and CDR2 SMNVEV (reference sequence). CDR3 in DNA: TGTGCCAGCAGTGCCACAGGGGGACCACTATATGGCTACACCTTC. It specifies CASSATGGPLYGYTF.

The V call is TRBV23-1, the J call TRBJ2-7, with D perhaps TRBD2 (5 bases). TRBV23-1 counts as an open reading frame of uncertain function. The CDR3 totals 14 residues. V dropped 4 bases and J dropped 2 bases, with 12 bases sitting between them. The CDR3 sequence is CASSLLDYAYEQYF. The CDR3, as DNA: TGCGCCAGCAGTCTCCTTGACTATGCCTACGAGCAGTACTTC.

This clone was seen a few times. The chain has TRBV12-5 and TRBJ1-1; unclear D gene. CDR3 length: 13 amino acids. Germline CDR1 is LGHNT and CDR2 is FRNRAP. Trimming cost V 3 bases and J 0 bases, with 5 bases left between them. In DNA form, the CDR3 reads TGTGCTAGTGGTTTCGAGGTGAACACTGAAGCTTTCTTT. This gives the protein CASGFEVNTEAFF.

V usage is TRBV29-1 and J usage is TRBJ1-2, with no clear D. Germline V CDR1 and CDR2: SQVTM, ANQGSEA. The CDR3 loop spans 13 amino acids. The V and J ends lost 2 bases and 2 bases respectively, with 9 bases between them. The CDR3 spells CSVESSINYGYTF. The CDR3 region has the DNA TGCAGCGTTGAAAGTTCTATCAACTATGGCTACACCTTC.

This sequence joins TRBV2 and TRBJ2-3; 9 nucleotides line up with TRBD2. The CDR3 totals 16 residues. The ends lost 2 bases at V and 2 bases at J; junction bases unmatched: 5. Germline CDR1 SNHLY, CDR2 FYNNEI. The CDR3 here is CASSEISGSDTDTQYF. In DNA, the CDR3 is TGTGCCAGCAGTGAAATTAGCGGGAGTGACACAGATACGCAGTATTTT. Full variable domain (rest looked up from reference TRBV2 and TRBJ2-3): EPEVTQTPSHQVTQMGQEVILRCVPISNHLYFYWYRQILGQKVEFLVSFYNNEISEKSEIFDDQFSVERPDGSNFTLKIRSTKLEDSAMYFCASSEISGSDTDTQYFGPGTRLTVL.

The chain is built from TRBV4-1 and TRBJ2-7; D may be TRBD2 (6 bases). The V end was cut by 0 bases, the J end by 1 base, with 16 bases between. This CDR3 has 17 residues. The germline V gene encodes CDR1 MGHRA and CDR2 YSYEKL. For the CDR3, the DNA is TGCGCCAGCAGCCAAGATACGATGCGGGAACGTTCCTACGAGCAGTACTTC. Translation gives CASSQDTMRERSYEQYF.

This CDR3 is CASSLSNSYNEQFF. Here the CDR3 DNA reads TGTGCCAGCAGTTTATCGAACAGTTACAATGAGCAGTTCTTC. V and J are TRBV27 and TRBJ2-1; D ambiguous. V lost 0 bases and J lost 4, with 7 bases in between. Germline assignment: CDR1 MNHEY and CDR2 SMNVEV (reference sequence). The CDR3 has 14 amino acids.

The chain links TRBV13 to TRBJ2-7; D perhaps matches TRBD1 (5 bases). The CDR3 runs to 14 residues. The ends were cut back, 5 bases at V and 0 bases at J, with 11 bases in the middle. The germline V gene encodes CDR1 PRHDT and CDR2 FYEKMQ (reference sequence). The CDR3 DNA follows: TGTGCCAGCAGCACGACAGAGAGCTCCTACGAGCAGTACTTC. Translation: CASSTTESSYEQYF.